This T cell receptor (beta chain) was recorded in a study of CD8 T cells in Susac syndrome. Study overall: Patients with Susac syndrome were therapy-naive, on corticosteroids, or on intravenous immunoglobulin alone at the time that blood was drawn.

V dropped 5 bases and J dropped 5; count of bases not matched to a gene: 10. This CDR3 spans 15 amino acids. CDR1 is DFQATT, CDR2 SNEGSKA, per germline (reference sequence). General observations from the study: Peak Susac CD8+ clonal expansion was seen in TEMRA cells and active patients.

RNA, at roughly 0.45 to 1 ug, was reverse transcribed with random hexamers. TCRdb itself ran the immunoSEQ multiplex PCR reads through MiXCR, one entry per CDR3 protein. The sample holds 130,000 or so distinct CDR3 sequences; around 94% are singletons and the top ten take 0.28%. Sequencing of TCR beta was carried out in blood CD8+ and CD4+ T cells. Bulk CD8+ and CD4+ cells came from magnetic negative isolation; CD8+ TEMRA by FACS. Details on this clonotype: Its antigen is undetermined.

The J gene is TRBJ2-1, the V gene TRBV20-1, with 9 bases fitting TRBD1. This clonotype was sampled from a human donor with Susac syndrome. What was sequenced was CD8+ T cells from PBMCs. The CDR3 reads CSAPDRGWGNNEQFF. The CDR3 DNA follows: TGCAGTGCTCCGGACAGGGGATGGGGTAACAATGAGCAGTTCTTC.